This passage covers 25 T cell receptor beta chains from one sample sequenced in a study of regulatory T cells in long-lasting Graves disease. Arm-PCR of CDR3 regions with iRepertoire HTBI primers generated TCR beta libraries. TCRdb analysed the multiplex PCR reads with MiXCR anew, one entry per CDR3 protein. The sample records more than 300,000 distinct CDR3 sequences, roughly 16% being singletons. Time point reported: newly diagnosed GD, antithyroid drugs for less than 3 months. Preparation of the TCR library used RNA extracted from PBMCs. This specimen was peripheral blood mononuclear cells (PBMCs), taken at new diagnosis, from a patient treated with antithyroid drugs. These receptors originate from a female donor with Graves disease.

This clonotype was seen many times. CDR3 nucleotide sequence: TGTGCCAGCAGCACTACAGGGGTTCCACAAGAGACCCAGTACTTC. This gives the protein CASSTTGVPQETQYF. The chain carries TRBV7-3 and TRBJ2-5; 7 bases align to TRBD1. V was clipped by 5 bases and J by 2 bases; unmatched bases: 8. The CDR3 sequence is 15 residues long. Per the germline V gene, CDR1 is SGHTA and CDR2 is FQGTGA.

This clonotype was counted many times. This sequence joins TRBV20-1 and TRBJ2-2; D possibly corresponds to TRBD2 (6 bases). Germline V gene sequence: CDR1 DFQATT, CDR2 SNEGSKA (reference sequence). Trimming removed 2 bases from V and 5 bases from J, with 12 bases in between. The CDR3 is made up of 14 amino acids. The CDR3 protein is CSARSGDGTGELFF. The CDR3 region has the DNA TGCAGTGCTAGATCGGGGGATGGAACCGGGGAGCTGTTTTTT.

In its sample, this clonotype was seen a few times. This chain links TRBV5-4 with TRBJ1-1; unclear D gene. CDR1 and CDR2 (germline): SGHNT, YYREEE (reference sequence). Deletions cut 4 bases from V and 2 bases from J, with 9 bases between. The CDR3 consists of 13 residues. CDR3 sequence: CASSNRPNTEAFF. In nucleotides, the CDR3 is TGTGCCAGCAGCAACAGACCAAACACTGAAGCTTTCTTT.

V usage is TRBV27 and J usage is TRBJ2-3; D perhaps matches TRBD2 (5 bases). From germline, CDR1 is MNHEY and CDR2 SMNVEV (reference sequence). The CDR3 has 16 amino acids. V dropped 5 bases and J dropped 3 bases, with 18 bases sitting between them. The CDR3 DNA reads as TGTGCCAGCAGTCTCCCCCCGGGGTTAGGAACAGATACGCAGTATTTT. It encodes CASSLPPGLGTDTQYF.

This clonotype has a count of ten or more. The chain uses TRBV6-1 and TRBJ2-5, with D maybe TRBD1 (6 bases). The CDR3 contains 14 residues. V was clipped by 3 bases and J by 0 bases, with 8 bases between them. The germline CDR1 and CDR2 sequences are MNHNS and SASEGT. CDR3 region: CASSEDRNQETQYF. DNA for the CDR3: TGTGCCAGCAGTGAGGACAGAAACCAAGAGACCCAGTACTTC.

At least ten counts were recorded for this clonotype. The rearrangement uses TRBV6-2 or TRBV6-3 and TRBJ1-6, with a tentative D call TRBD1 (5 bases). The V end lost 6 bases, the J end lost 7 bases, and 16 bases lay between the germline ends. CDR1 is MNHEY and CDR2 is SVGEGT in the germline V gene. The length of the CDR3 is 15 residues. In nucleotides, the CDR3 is TGTGCCAGCAGACGCCCGACAGCGGGAAATTCACCCCTCCACTTT. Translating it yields CASRRPTAGNSPLHF.

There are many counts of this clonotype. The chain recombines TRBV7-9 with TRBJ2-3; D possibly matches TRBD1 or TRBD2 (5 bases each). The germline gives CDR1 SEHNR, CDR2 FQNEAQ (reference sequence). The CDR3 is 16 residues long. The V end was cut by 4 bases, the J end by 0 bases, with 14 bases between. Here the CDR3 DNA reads TGTGCCAGCAGCTCGCCCCGGGGCCGTAGCACAGATACGCAGTATTTT. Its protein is CASSSPRGRSTDTQYF.

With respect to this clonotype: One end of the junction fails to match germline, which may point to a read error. The CDR3 coding sequence is TGTGCCTACAATGAGCAGTTCTTC. This encodes CAYNEQFF. The V gene is TRBV29-1, the J gene TRBJ2-1; D is unresolved. Germline V CDR1 and CDR2: SQVTM, ANQGSEA. This CDR3 region has 8 residues.

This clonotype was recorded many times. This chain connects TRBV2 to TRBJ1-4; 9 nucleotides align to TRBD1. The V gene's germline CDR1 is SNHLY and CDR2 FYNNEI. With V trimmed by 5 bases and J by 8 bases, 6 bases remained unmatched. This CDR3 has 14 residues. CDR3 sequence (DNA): TGTGCCAGCAGTCTTGACAGGGGGAGAGAAAAACTGTTTTTT. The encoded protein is CASSLDRGREKLFF.

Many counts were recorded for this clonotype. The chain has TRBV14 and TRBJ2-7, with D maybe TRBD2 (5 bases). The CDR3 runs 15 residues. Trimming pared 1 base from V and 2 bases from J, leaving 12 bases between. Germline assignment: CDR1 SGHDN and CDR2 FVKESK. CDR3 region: CASSQGAASTYEQYF. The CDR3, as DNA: TGTGCCAGCAGCCAAGGAGCGGCCTCAACCTACGAGCAGTACTTC.

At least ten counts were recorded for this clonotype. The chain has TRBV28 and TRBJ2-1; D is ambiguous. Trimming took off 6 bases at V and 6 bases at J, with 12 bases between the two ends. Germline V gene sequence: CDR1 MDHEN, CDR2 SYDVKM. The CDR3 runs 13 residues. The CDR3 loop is CASRTQGINEQFF. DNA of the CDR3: TGTGCCAGCAGAACCCAAGGCATCAATGAGCAGTTCTTC.

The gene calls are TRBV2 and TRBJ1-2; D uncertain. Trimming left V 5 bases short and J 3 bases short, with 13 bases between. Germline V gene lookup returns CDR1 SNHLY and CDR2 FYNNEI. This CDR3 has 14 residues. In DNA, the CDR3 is TGTGCCAGCAGTTTAACGGGTGCAGACTATGGCTACACCTTC. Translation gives CASSLTGADYGYTF.

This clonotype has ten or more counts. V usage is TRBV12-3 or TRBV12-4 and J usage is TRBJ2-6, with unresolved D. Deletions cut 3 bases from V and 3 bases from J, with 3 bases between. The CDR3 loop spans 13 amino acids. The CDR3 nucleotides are TGTGCCAGCAGTTTCCGTGGGGCCAACGTCCTGACTTTC. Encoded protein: CASSFRGANVLTF.

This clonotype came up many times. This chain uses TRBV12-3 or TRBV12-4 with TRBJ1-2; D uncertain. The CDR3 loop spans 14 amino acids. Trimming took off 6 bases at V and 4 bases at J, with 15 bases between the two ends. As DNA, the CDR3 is TGTGCCAGCAGGTTGTCCGGCTTCCGCTATGGCTACACCTTC. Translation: CASRLSGFRYGYTF.

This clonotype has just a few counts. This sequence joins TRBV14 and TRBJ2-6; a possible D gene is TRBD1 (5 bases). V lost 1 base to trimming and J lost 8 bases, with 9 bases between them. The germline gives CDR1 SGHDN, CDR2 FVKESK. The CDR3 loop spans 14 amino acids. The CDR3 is CASSQGGVSNVLTF. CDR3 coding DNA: TGTGCCAGCAGCCAAGGGGGCGTGTCCAACGTCCTGACTTTC.

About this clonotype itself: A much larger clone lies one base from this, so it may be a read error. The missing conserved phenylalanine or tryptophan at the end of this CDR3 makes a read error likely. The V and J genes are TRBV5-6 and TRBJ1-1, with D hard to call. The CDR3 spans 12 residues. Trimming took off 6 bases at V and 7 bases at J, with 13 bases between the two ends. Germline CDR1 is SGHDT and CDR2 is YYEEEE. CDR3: CASNRGAVEAFS. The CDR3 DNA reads TGTGCCAGCAACCGCGGCGCCGTTGAAGCTTTCTCT.

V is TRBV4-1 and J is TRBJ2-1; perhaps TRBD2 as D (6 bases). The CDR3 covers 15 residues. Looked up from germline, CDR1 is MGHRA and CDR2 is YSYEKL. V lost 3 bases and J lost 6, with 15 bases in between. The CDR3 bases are TGCGCCAGCAGCCAGCGGGGCGGAGGGGTCAATGAGCAGTTCTTC. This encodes CASSQRGGGVNEQFF.

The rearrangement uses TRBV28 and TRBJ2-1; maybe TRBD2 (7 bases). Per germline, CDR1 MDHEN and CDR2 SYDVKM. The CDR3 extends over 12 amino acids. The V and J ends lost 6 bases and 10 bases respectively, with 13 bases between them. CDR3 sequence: CASRGGAEEQFF. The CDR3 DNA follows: TGTGCCAGCAGGGGGGGGGCCGAGGAGCAGTTCTTC.

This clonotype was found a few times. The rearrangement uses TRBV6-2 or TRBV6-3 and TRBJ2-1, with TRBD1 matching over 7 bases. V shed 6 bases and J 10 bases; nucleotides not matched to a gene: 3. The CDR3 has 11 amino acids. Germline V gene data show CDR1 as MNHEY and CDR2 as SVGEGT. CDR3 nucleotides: TGTGCCAGCAGCCAGGGACAGGAGCAGTTCTTC. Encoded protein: CASSQGQEQFF.

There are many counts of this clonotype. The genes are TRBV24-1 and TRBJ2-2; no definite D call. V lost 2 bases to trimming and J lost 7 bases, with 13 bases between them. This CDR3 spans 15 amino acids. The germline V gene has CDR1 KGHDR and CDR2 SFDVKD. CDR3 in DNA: TGTGCCACCAGTGATTCCACGACTCCCTTCGGGGAGCTGTTTTTT. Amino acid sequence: CATSDSTTPFGELFF.

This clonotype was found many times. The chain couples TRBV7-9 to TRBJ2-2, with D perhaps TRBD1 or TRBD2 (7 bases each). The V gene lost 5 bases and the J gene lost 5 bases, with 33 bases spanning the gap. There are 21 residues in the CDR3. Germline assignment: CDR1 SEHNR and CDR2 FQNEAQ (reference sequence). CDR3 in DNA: TGTGCCAGCAGCACACCTCATCCTAAACTAGCGAAAACCAGGGGGACCGGGGAGCTGTTTTTT. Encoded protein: CASSTPHPKLAKTRGTGELFF.

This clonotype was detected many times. CDR3 residues: CATSRERVGRGDTEAFF. In nucleotides, the CDR3 is TGTGCCACCAGCAGAGAAAGAGTCGGGCGAGGGGACACTGAAGCTTTCTTT. This sequence joins TRBV15 and TRBJ1-1, with a tentative D call TRBD1 (5 bases). This CDR3 region has 17 residues. V was pared by 0 bases and J by 3 bases, with 17 bases between. Germline loops: CDR1 LNHNV, CDR2 YYDKDF (reference sequence). Looking up the rest from reference TRBV15 and TRBJ1-1 gives the full variable domain: DAMVIQNPRYQVTQFGKPVTLSCSQTLNHNVMYWYQQKSSQAPKLLFHYYDKDFNNEADTPDNFQSRRPNTSFCFLDIRSPGLGDTAMYLCATSRERVGRGDTEAFFGQGTRLTVV.

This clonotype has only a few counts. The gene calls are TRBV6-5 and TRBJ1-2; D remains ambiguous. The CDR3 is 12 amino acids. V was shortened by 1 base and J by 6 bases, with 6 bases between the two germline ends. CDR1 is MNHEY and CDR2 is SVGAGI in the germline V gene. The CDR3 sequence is CASSYLWDGYTF. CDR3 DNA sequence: TGTGCCAGCAGTTACTTATGGGATGGCTACACCTTC.

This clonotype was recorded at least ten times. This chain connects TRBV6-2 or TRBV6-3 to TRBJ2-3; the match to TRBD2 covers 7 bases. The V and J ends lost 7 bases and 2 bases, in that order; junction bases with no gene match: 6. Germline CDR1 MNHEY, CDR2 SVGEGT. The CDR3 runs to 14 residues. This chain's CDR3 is CASTTGGYTDTQYF. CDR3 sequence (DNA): TGTGCCAGCACCACGGGAGGCTACACAGATACGCAGTATTTT.

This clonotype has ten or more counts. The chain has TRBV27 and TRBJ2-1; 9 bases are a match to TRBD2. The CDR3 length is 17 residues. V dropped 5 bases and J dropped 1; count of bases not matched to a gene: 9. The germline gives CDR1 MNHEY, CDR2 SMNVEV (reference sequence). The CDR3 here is CASSPYTSGLSYNEQFF. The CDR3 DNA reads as TGTGCCAGCAGTCCGTATACTAGCGGGTTGTCCTACAATGAGCAGTTCTTC.